A selection of T cell receptor beta chains follows, all from one sample in a study of shared clonotypes between healthy human individuals. Generated by immunoSEQ multiplex PCR, the TCRdb table keeps only in-frame clones and is missing some. The sample yields 1,100,000 or so clones, roughly 74% seen once. Sequences were obtained from memory CD4+ T cells from PBMCs. These receptors were taken from a man aged 18 to 29 in good health. Some clones in this sample may be carry-over from other donors' samples. CDR3s include the opening cysteine and the closing phenylalanine or tryptophan. A D gene is named only where the DNA matches it firmly. Expanded clones are given a class, and other clones once, few, many or no size at all.

d_call: TRBD1; clone_size: .; j_call: TRBJ2-5; v_call: TRBV30; cdr3_aa: CAWDPRQGPSETQYF; cdr3_nt: TGTGCCTGGGACCCCCGACAGGGTCCAAGTGAGACCCAGTACTTC
d_call: .; clone_size: few; j_call: TRBJ2-7; v_call: TRBV14; cdr3_aa: CASSLVGRAYEQYF; cdr3_nt: TGTGCCAGCAGTTTAGTCGGCAGAGCCTACGAGCAGTACTTC
d_call: .; clone_size: .; j_call: TRBJ1-5; v_call: TRBV15; cdr3_aa: CATSRAVRQTGQDQPQHF; cdr3_nt: TGTGCCACCAGCAGAGCGGTCCGTCAGACAGGCCAAGATCAGCCCCAGCATTTT
d_call: TRBD2; clone_size: .; j_call: TRBJ2-3; v_call: TRBV5-4; cdr3_aa: CASSPDQLAGGATQYF; cdr3_nt: TGTGCCAGCAGCCCGGACCAGCTAGCGGGAGGAGCTACGCAGTATTTT
d_call: TRBD1; clone_size: .; j_call: TRBJ2-3; v_call: TRBV6-5; cdr3_aa: CASSPGQGGDTQYF; cdr3_nt: TGTGCCAGCAGCCCGGGACAGGGGGGAGATACGCAGTATTTT
d_call: TRBD1; clone_size: .; j_call: TRBJ1-2; v_call: TRBV28; cdr3_aa: CASATGDWRDYGYTF; cdr3_nt: TGTGCCAGCGCGACAGGGGACTGGCGGGACTATGGCTACACCTTC
d_call: TRBD1; clone_size: once; j_call: TRBJ2-1; v_call: TRBV5-4; cdr3_aa: CASSARDRVYNEQFF; cdr3_nt: TGTGCCAGCAGCGCCCGGGACAGGGTGTACAATGAGCAGTTCTTC
d_call: .; clone_size: few; j_call: TRBJ1-1; v_call: TRBV2; cdr3_aa: CASRSSEGTEAFF; cdr3_nt: TGTGCCAGCAGATCATCTGAAGGCACTGAAGCTTTCTTT
d_call: .; clone_size: .; j_call: TRBJ2-4; v_call: TRBV11-3; cdr3_aa: CASSLFAGKGNIQYF; cdr3_nt: TGTGCCAGCAGCTTATTTGCCGGGAAAGGGAACATTCAGTACTTC
d_call: .; clone_size: .; j_call: TRBJ2-5; v_call: TRBV6-5; cdr3_aa: CASSSWTDQETQYF; cdr3_nt: TGTGCCAGCAGTTCATGGACAGATCAAGAGACCCAGTACTTC
d_call: .; clone_size: .; j_call: TRBJ1-1; v_call: TRBV4-3; cdr3_aa: CASSPDGGGTEAFF; cdr3_nt: TGCGCCAGCAGCCCGGACGGTGGGGGCACTGAAGCTTTCTTT
d_call: TRBD1; clone_size: .; j_call: TRBJ1-5; v_call: TRBV6-1; cdr3_aa: CASSATPGGGGQPQHF; cdr3_nt: TGTGCCAGCAGTGCGACCCCAGGGGGCGGAGGTCAGCCCCAGCATTTT
d_call: .; clone_size: .; j_call: TRBJ1-5; v_call: TRBV4-1; cdr3_aa: CASSQFPRAERGITYSNQPQHF; cdr3_nt: TGCGCCAGCAGCCAATTCCCTAGGGCAGAGAGGGGAATTACGTATAGCAATCAGCCCCAGCATTTT
d_call: .; clone_size: once; j_call: TRBJ1-1; v_call: TRBV9; cdr3_aa: CASSVCHIQGVVNTEAFF; cdr3_nt: TGTGCCAGCAGCGTTTGCCACATCCAAGGGGTGGTGAACACTGAAGCTTTCTTT
d_call: .; clone_size: .; j_call: TRBJ2-5; v_call: TRBV18; cdr3_aa: CASSPGNPETQYF; cdr3_nt: TGTGCCAGCTCACCCGGGAACCCGGAGACCCAGTACTTC
d_call: .; clone_size: few; j_call: TRBJ1-2; v_call: TRBV20-1; cdr3_aa: CSATWGGYTF; cdr3_nt: TGCAGTGCTACATGGGGAGGCTACACCTTC
d_call: TRBD1; clone_size: .; j_call: TRBJ1-1; v_call: TRBV6-1; cdr3_aa: CASSPRQGNTEAFF; cdr3_nt: TGTGCCAGCAGTCCTCGACAGGGCAACACTGAAGCTTTCTTT
d_call: TRBD1; clone_size: once; j_call: TRBJ1-6; v_call: TRBV2; cdr3_aa: CASRPRDSNSPLHF; cdr3_nt: TGTGCCAGCAGGCCCCGGGACAGTAATTCACCCCTCCACTTT
d_call: TRBD1; clone_size: .; j_call: TRBJ1-4; v_call: TRBV28; cdr3_aa: CASRLGGQGGEKLFF; cdr3_nt: TGTGCCAGCCGTCTGGGGGGACAGGGTGGTGAAAAACTGTTTTTT
d_call: .; clone_size: .; j_call: TRBJ2-7; v_call: TRBV7-6; cdr3_aa: CASSPGAGTITYEQYF; cdr3_nt: TGTGCCAGCAGCCCGGGGGCAGGAACCATAACCTACGAGCAGTACTTC
d_call: .; clone_size: .; j_call: TRBJ2-7; v_call: TRBV7-9; cdr3_aa: CASSFGGPDQAREQYF; cdr3_nt: TGTGCCAGCAGCTTTGGGGGACCAGACCAAGCACGCGAGCAGTACTTC
d_call: .; clone_size: .; j_call: TRBJ2-1; v_call: TRBV18; cdr3_aa: CASSPRRTANNEQFF; cdr3_nt: TGTGCCAGCTCACCACGTAGGACAGCGAACAATGAGCAGTTCTTC
d_call: TRBD1; clone_size: once; j_call: TRBJ1-1; v_call: TRBV28; cdr3_aa: CASSRGQGVYTEAFF; cdr3_nt: TGTGCCAGCAGTCGAGGACAGGGGGTTTACACTGAAGCTTTCTTT
d_call: .; clone_size: .; j_call: TRBJ2-7; v_call: TRBV5-5; cdr3_aa: CASSLATGPREQYF; cdr3_nt: TGTGCCAGCAGCTTGGCTACAGGGCCCCGGGAGCAGTACTTC
d_call: .; clone_size: .; j_call: TRBJ1-5; v_call: TRBV18; cdr3_aa: CASSQGRGSNQPQHF; cdr3_nt: TGTGCCAGCTCACAGGGTCGGGGTAGCAATCAGCCCCAGCATTTT
d_call: .; clone_size: .; j_call: TRBJ2-3; v_call: TRBV30; cdr3_aa: CAWSVHKAWWSGAHTDTQYF; cdr3_nt: TGTGCCTGGAGTGTACACAAAGCTTGGTGGAGCGGAGCACACACAGATACGCAGTATTTT
d_call: TRBD1; clone_size: .; j_call: TRBJ2-5; v_call: TRBV7-8; cdr3_aa: CASSFETGGRETQYF; cdr3_nt: TGTGCCAGCAGCTTCGAGACAGGGGGCAGGGAGACCCAGTACTTC
d_call: .; clone_size: few; j_call: TRBJ1-1; v_call: TRBV11-2; cdr3_aa: CASRSGEAMNTEAFF; cdr3_nt: TGTGCCAGCAGATCTGGGGAGGCGATGAACACTGAAGCTTTCTTT
d_call: .; clone_size: once; j_call: TRBJ2-6; v_call: TRBV7-9; cdr3_aa: CASTTPLSGANVLTF; cdr3_nt: TGTGCCAGCACCACGCCCCTATCTGGGGCCAACGTCCTGACTTTC